A single T cell receptor (beta chain) is shown here with its context. The target antigen is unknown. This entry is derived from a study of cytomegalovirus exposure and HLA in healthy donors. Study-level results: Researchers reported in a later analysis that a missense DCLRE1C variant was tied to TCR beta V- and J-gene trimming. What TCR beta sequences reportedly achieved was accurate prediction of HLA-A and HLA-B alleles in most subjects. According to an earlier analysis, most TCR beta V segments yielded productive rearrangements about 90% or about 30% of the time.

Among the donors, all were healthy bone marrow donors. The PCR used 60 Vbeta and 13 Jbeta primers. The data were produced by immunoSEQ multiplex PCR, yet TCRdb's version contains in-frame clones alone and is incomplete. Of roughly 150,000 clones listed, around two thirds are singletons. V shed 6 bases, J shed 4 bases, and the junction held 5 bases outside the gene matches. The CDR3 consists of 14 residues. Germline-derived CDR1 and CDR2 are SQVTM and ANQGSEA. The V gene is TRBV29-1, the J gene TRBJ2-2; TRBD1 matches at 10 bases. Specimen: PBMCs. The clonotype was recovered from a young man in good health and CMV-seropositive. The DNA of the CDR3 is TGCAGCGTAGACAGGGGGCGGTCCACCGGGGAGCTGTTTTTT. This sequence encodes CSVDRGRSTGELFF.